The clone carrying this T cell receptor beta chain was observed a handful of times. This CDR3 comprises 12 residues. CDR1 is SQVTM, CDR2 ANQGSEA, per germline. Trimming stripped 7 bases from V and 2 bases from J, with 11 bases between. The record originates from a study of patients and donors after allogeneic stem cell transplantation. TCRdb reprocessed the RT-PCR reads with MiXCR, giving one entry per CDR3 protein. The sample holds about 150,000 distinct CDR3 sequences, about 40% seen once. J is TRBJ1-2 and V is TRBV29-1, with no clear D. The clonotype originates from a human donor who was either an allogeneic HSCT recipient or a stem cell or donor lymphocyte infusion donor (not recorded which). It is not recorded whose cells these are; they may come from a transplant donor. Sequencing was done on a sample of blood, either unsorted or a sorted T cell fraction (not recorded which). This chain's CDR3 is CSAQDGNYGYTF. DNA for the CDR3: TGCAGCGCCCAGGACGGGAACTATGGCTACACCTTC. Supplemented by reference TRBV29-1 and TRBJ1-2, the full variable domain reads SAVISQKPSRDICQRGTSLTIQCQVDSQVTMMFWYRQQPGQSLTLIATANQGSEATYESGFVIDKFPISRPNLTFSTLTVSNMSPEDSSIYLCSAQDGNYGYTFGSGTRLTVV.